This T cell receptor beta chain comes out of a study of blood T cell repertoires in COVID-19. Study-level information: Sites across the United States, Italy and Spain contributed samples from acute and convalescent COVID-19.

Original handling: Reference gene primer amplification in the assay estimated nucleated cell counts. Repertoires were generated with immunoSEQ multiplex PCR, while TCRdb's copy carries only in-frame clones and drops some. That table is the source of V, J and clone size, and D and trimming were worked out from the DNA. The table has 90,000 to 130,000 clones, roughly 88% seen once. The CDR3 totals 18 residues. V shed 4 bases, J shed 2 bases, and the junction held 15 bases outside the gene matches. Germline V gene data show CDR1 as SGHRS and CDR2 as YFSETQ. The TCR sequence derives from a human donor in a cohort sampled during active COVID-19. The genes are TRBV5-1 and TRBJ2-1; 7 bases are shared with TRBD2. The sequencing input was peripheral blood. CDR3 in DNA: TGCGCCAGCAGCCCCGTCACGGGGCGGGAGAATACCTACAATGAGCAGTTCTTC. Residues: CASSPVTGRENTYNEQFF.